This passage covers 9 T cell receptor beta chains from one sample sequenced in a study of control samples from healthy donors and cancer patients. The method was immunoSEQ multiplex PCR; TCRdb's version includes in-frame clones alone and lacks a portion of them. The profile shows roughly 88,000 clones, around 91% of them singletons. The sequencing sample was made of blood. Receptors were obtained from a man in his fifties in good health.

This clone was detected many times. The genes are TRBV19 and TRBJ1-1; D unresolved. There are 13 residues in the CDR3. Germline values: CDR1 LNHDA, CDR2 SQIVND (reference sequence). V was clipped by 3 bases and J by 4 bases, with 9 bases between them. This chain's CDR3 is CASSMVSGTEAFF. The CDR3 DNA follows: TGTGCCAGTAGTATGGTATCGGGCACTGAAGCTTTCTTT.

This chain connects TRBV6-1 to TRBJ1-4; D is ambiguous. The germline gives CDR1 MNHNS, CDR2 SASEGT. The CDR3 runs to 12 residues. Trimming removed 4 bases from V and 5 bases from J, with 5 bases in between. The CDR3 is CASSGRNEKLFF. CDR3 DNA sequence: TGTGCCAGCAGTGGGCGAAATGAAAAACTGTTTTTT.

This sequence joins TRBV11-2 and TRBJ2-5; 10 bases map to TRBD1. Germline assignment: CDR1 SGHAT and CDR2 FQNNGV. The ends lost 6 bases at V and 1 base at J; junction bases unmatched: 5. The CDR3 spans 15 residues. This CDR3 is CASSTGTGAQETQYF. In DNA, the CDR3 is TGTGCCAGCAGTACCGGGACAGGGGCCCAAGAGACCCAGTACTTC.

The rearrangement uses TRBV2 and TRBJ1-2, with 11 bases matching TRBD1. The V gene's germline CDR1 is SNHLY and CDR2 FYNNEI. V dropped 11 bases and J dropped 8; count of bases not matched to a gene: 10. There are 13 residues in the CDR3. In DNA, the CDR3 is TGTGCCGGAGGTCCGGGACAGGGGGTCGGCTACACCTTC. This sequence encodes CAGGPGQGVGYTF.

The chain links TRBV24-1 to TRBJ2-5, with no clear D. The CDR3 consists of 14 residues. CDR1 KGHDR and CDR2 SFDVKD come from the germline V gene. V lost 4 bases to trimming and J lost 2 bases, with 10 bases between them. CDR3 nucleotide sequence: TGTGCCACCAGTGACCCTAAGGGACAAGAGACCCAGTACTTC. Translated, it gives CATSDPKGQETQYF.

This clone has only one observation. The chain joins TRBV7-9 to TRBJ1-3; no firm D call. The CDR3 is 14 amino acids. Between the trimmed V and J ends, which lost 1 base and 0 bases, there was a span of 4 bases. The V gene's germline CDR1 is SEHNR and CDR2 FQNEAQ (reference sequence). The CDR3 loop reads CASSLEGSGNTIYF. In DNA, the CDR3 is TGTGCCAGCAGCTTAGAGGGCTCTGGAAACACCATATATTTT.

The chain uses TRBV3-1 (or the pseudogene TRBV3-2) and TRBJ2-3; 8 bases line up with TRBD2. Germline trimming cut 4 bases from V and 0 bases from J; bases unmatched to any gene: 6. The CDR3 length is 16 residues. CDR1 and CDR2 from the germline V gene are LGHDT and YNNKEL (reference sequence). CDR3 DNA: TGTGCCAGCAGCCCGTTAGCGGGGTCTAGCACAGATACGCAGTATTTT. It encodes CASSPLAGSSTDTQYF.

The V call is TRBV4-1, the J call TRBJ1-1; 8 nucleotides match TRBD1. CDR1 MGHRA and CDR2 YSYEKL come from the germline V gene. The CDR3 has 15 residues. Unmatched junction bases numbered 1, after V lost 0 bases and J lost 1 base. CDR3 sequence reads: CASSQDRGPNTEAFF. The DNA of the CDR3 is TGCGCCAGCAGCCAAGACAGGGGGCCGAACACTGAAGCTTTCTTT.

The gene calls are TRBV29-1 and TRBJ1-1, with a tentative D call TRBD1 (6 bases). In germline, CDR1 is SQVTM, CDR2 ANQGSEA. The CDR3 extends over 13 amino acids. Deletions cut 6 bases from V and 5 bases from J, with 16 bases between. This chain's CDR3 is CSVEGGLRTEAFF. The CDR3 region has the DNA TGCAGCGTGGAGGGGGGTCTGAGAACTGAAGCTTTCTTT.